This entry concerns a single TCR beta chain. A sample-barcoded 5' primer and a J-beta primer mix were used in a second PCR of roughly 6 to 11 cycles. TCRdb independently ran MiXCR on the 5' RACE reads; one entry per CDR3 protein. The table includes about 1.8 million distinct CDR3 sequences, less than 50% detected once. Germline V gene sequence: CDR1 LGHNA, CDR2 YNFKEQ. This CDR3 has 14 amino acids. Healthy Caucasian individuals from Russia aged roughly 6 to 90 served as donors. Isolation recovered at least 6.5 million PBMCs from every sample. The entry originates in a study of blood T cells in healthy people across ages.

The V gene is TRBV4-2, the J gene TRBJ2-7, with 7 bases identical to TRBD2. The end of the DNA fits TRBJ2-5 better, so the J call may be wrong. This receptor was taken from a woman between 35 and 50 years old in good health. Source material: blood. The CDR3 DNA sequence: TGTGCCAGCAGCCAAGGGAAACTAGCGGAGACCCAGTACTTC. It translates to CASSQGKLAETQYF.